These T cell receptor beta chains were read from a single sample in a study of cytomegalovirus exposure and HLA in healthy donors. Using immunoSEQ multiplex PCR, the repertoire was profiled, and TCRdb retains in-frame clones only, with some absent. The sample includes 95,000 to 150,000 clones, about 84% of them seen just once. Sequencing was carried out using PBMCs. These TCRs come from a man in his forties or fifties in good health and CMV-seronegative. Each CDR3 is given with its conserved first and last residue. The D gene is left open where the match is weak. Size is omitted from some rows. Given values are once, few, many or a class for expanded clones.

13 TRBJ1-5 - TRBV2 once TGTGCCAGCAGAGCGGAGGGCAATCAGCCCCAGCATTTT CASRAEGNQPQHF
13 TRBJ2-3 - TRBV6-1 - TGTGCCAGCAGCCTCCGGGACTCAGATACGCAGTATTTT CASSLRDSDTQYF
15 TRBJ2-2 TRBD1 TRBV7-6 - TGTGCCAGCAGCTCAGGACAGGCCAACACCGGGGAGCTGTTTTTT CASSSGQANTGELFF
16 TRBJ2-1 TRBD2 TRBV15 few TGTGCCACCAGCCGGAGCCGGGGGGGCCGATACAATGAGCAGTTCTTC CATSRSRGGRYNEQFF
15 TRBJ2-3 TRBD1 TRBV19 - TGTGCCAGTACTACCGGGACAGGGCTTCCAGATACGCAGTATTTT CASTTGTGLPDTQYF
16 TRBJ2-2 - TRBV18 - TGTGCCAGCTCACCCCGACAGGCGCCGAACACCGGGGAGCTGTTTTTT CASSPRQAPNTGELFF
17 TRBJ2-7 TRBD1 TRBV5-1 few TGCGCCAGCAGCTTCAACTGGGGACAGGGGGTTTCCTACGAGCAGTACTTC CASSFNWGQGVSYEQYF
15 TRBJ2-5 - TRBV1 - - CTSSHRGWGMGTQYF
15 TRBJ1-3 - TRBV7-6 - TGTGCCAGCAGTATTCAGGGCAACCCTGGAAACACCATATATTTT CASSIQGNPGNTIYF
16 TRBJ1-5 TRBD1 TRBV10-2 - TGCGCCAGCAGTGAGACGGACAGGGGAATTTTTCAGCCCCAGCATTTT CASSETDRGIFQPQHF
12 TRBJ1-6 - TRBV30 - TGTGCCTGGTCGCAGTATAATTCACCCCTCCACTTT CAWSQYNSPLHF
15 TRBJ1-2 - TRBV27 - TGTGCCAGTAGAGACGGGACAACCCCGCTCTATGGCTACACCTTC CASRDGTTPLYGYTF
19 TRBJ1-2 TRBD1 TRBV12-5 once TGTGCTAGTGGTTTGCCTCATTTGGCAGGGGGACATTCCAACTATGGCTACACCTTC CASGLPHLAGGHSNYGYTF
17 TRBJ2-7 TRBD2 TRBV7-2 - TGTGCCAGCAGCTCCGAGTCAGGTGCCGGGGAGGGGCGCGAGCAGTACTTC CASSSESGAGEGREQYF
17 TRBJ2-1 - TRBV5-6 - TGTGCCAGCAGCCGTAGACTACTAGTGAGCTCCTACAATGAGCAGTTCTTC CASSRRLLVSSYNEQFF
14 TRBJ2-1 TRBD1 TRBV19 - TGTGCCAGTAGTACCGACAGGGAGCTTCATGAGCAGTTCTTC CASSTDRELHEQFF
14 TRBJ1-1 TRBD1 TRBV7-3 - TGTGCCAGCAGCTCAGGGGGTGAGAACACTGAAGCTTTCTTT CASSSGGENTEAFF
15 TRBJ2-7 TRBD1 TRBV15 - TGTGCCGCCAGCTTGGACAGGGCAAAATCCTACGAGCAGTACTTC CAASLDRAKSYEQYF
16 TRBJ1-4 TRBD1 TRBV7-6 - TGTGCCAGCAGCTTAGGACAGGGTGGTTCTAATGAAAAACTGTTTTTT CASSLGQGGSNEKLFF
15 TRBJ2-7 TRBD2 TRBV6-5 - TGTGCCAGCAGTTACTGGAGCGGGGGAGTATACGAGCAGTACTTC CASSYWSGGVYEQYF
13 TRBJ1-4 - TRBV4-1 - TGCGCCAGCGCCCGGACATTTAATGAAAAACTGTTTTTT CASARTFNEKLFF
14 TRBJ2-2 - TRBV19 once TGTGCCAGCCAGGGTCGGACAGTCACCGGGGAGCTGTTTTTT CASQGRTVTGELFF
15 TRBJ1-1 TRBD1 TRBV15 - TGTACCACCAGCACCAGGACAGGGGGGTTTACTGAAGCTTTCTTT CTTSTRTGGFTEAFF
14 TRBJ2-1 - TRBV5-1 - TGCGCCAGCAGCGGGGGGGGCAAGGCTCAGGAGCAGTTCTTC CASSGGGKAQEQFF
14 TRBJ2-5 - TRBV5-4 - TGTGCCAGCAGCTTGAGGGGTTTCCAAGAGACCCAGTACTTC CASSLRGFQETQYF
14 TRBJ2-3 - TRBV18 - TGTGCCAGCTCCCAAGGACTTTACCCAGATACGCAGTATTTT CASSQGLYPDTQYF
15 TRBJ2-6 TRBD1 TRBV19 - TGTGCCAGTAGGCCTGAGGGGGCCGGGGCCAACGGCCTGACTTTC CASRPEGAGANGLTF
14 TRBJ1-1 - TRBV5-5 - TGTGCCAGCAGCTTAAGCCCTCCCATCACTGAAGCTTTCTTT CASSLSPPITEAFF
13 TRBJ1-5 - TRBV4-2 - TGTGCCAGCAGCCAAGATCTCCGTCAGCCCCAGCATTTT CASSQDLRQPQHF
16 TRBJ1-2 - TRBV18 - TGTGCCAGCGGGGTTCTTCCAGGGGTTCTTAACTATGGCTACACCTTC CASGVLPGVLNYGYTF
15 TRBJ1-5 - TRBV5-1 - TGCGCCAGCAGCTTAGATACAGGGTCGGCGCAGCCCCAGCATTTT CASSLDTGSAQPQHF
13 TRBJ1-6 - TRBV27 - TGTGCCAGCAGTTTATCGTTGGGGGGTCGCCTCCACTTT CASSLSLGGRLHF
15 TRBJ2-5 TRBD2 TRBV14 once TGTGCCAGCAGCCAAGAATTGCGGGGGGAGGAGACCCAGTACTTC CASSQELRGEETQYF
12 TRBJ2-1 - TRBV5-4 - TGTGCCAGCACCCAGGGGAGAGATGAGCAGTTCTTC CASTQGRDEQFF
15 TRBJ2-2 - TRBV7-2 - TGTGCCAGCAGCTTAGATCCAGTGAACACCGGGGAGCTGTTTTTT CASSLDPVNTGELFF
14 TRBJ1-1 TRBD1 TRBV6-5 - TGTGCCAGCAGTTTAGGGACAGACAACACTGAAGCTTTCTTT CASSLGTDNTEAFF
14 TRBJ1-1 - TRBV4-2 - TGTGCCAGCAGCCCAAAAGGGGCTAACACTGAAGCTTTCTTT CASSPKGANTEAFF
16 TRBJ2-3 - TRBV4-3 - TGCGCCAGCAGCCAAGGACGGGGTGGAGGGCTAGCTGGAGGGTATTTT CASSQGRGGGLAGGYF
15 TRBJ2-5 - TRBV6-1 - TGTGCCAGCAGTGAAATGGGGGCAAGTGGGGAGACCCAGTACTTC CASSEMGASGETQYF
14 TRBJ1-6 - TRBV6-5 - TGTGCCAGCAGCCCCGGACAGTATAATTCACCCCTCCACTTT CASSPGQYNSPLHF
15 TRBJ1-3 - TRBV11-1 - TGTGCCAGCAGCGGCCAGGGGTCCTTTGGAAACACCATATATTTT CASSGQGSFGNTIYF
18 TRBJ2-3 TRBD2 TRBV6-4 - TGTGCCAGCAGTCCACATCGTGTGGCGGGGGTTTCGGCAGATACGCAGTATTTT CASSPHRVAGVSADTQYF
18 TRBJ2-7 TRBD1 TRBV27 - TGTGCCAGCAGTCCACGACCCCGGAGGACAGGGGTCTCCTACGAGCAGTACTTC CASSPRPRRTGVSYEQYF
16 TRBJ1-4 - TRBV5-1 few TGCGCCAGCAGCCAGACAGCCTCTGCAACTAATGAAAAACTGTTTTTT CASSQTASATNEKLFF
14 TRBJ1-5 TRBD1 TRBV7-9 - TGTGCCAGCAGCTCAGGGGGCGGGAATCAGCCCCAGCATTTT CASSSGGGNQPQHF
11 TRBJ1-1 - TRBV6-5 - TGTGCCAGCTATTACAAGGGGGAAGCTTTCTTT CASYYKGEAFF
15 TRBJ2-5 TRBD2 TRBV10-3 - TGTGCCATCAGTAAGACTAGCGGGGGAGGCGAGACCCAGTACTTC CAISKTSGGGETQYF
16 TRBJ1-5 - TRBV7-2 - TGTGCCAGCAGCTTCGGTGTTCCCGCCCGGGATCAGCCCCAGCATTTT CASSFGVPARDQPQHF
15 TRBJ1-5 TRBD1 TRBV27 - TGTGCCAGCAGTAAACAGGGGGCTTTAGGTCAGCCCCAGCATTTT CASSKQGALGQPQHF
17 TRBJ1-5 TRBD1 TRBV5-8 - TGTGCCAGCAGCTCACTCACCGGGACAGGCACTAATCAGCCCCAGCATTTT CASSSLTGTGTNQPQHF
14 TRBJ1-3 - TRBV5-5 - TGTGCCAGCAGCTTGTCCCAATCAGGAAACACCATATATTTT CASSLSQSGNTIYF
15 TRBJ2-7 TRBD1 TRBV28 - TGTGCCAGCAGTCTCTCGACAGGGTCTGTCTACGAGCAGTACTTC CASSLSTGSVYEQYF
18 TRBJ1-1 TRBD1 TRBV5-8 - TGTGCCAGCAGCTACCTGTGGGGGGACAGAGCCGTGAACACTGAAGCTTTCTTT CASSYLWGDRAVNTEAFF
13 TRBJ1-1 TRBD1 TRBV27 - TGTGCCAGCAGTTTCTATCGGGACAGCGGGGCTTTCTTT CASSFYRDSGAFF
12 TRBJ2-7 - TRBV7-2 - TGTGCCAGCAGCTTAACAGGGTACGAGCAGTACTTC CASSLTGYEQYF
15 TRBJ1-1 - TRBV2 - TGTGCCAGCAGAAAAGGACGGGGAGGCATCACTGAAGCTTTCTTT CASRKGRGGITEAFF
15 TRBJ1-4 TRBD1 TRBV12-5 - TGTGCTAGTGGACAGGGGCCCGTCGTAGGTGAAAAACTGTTTTTT CASGQGPVVGEKLFF
13 TRBJ2-5 TRBD1 TRBV5-6 - TGTGCCAGCAGCTCGGACAGGGGAGAGACCCAGTACTTC CASSSDRGETQYF
16 TRBJ1-2 - TRBV21-1 - TGTGCCAGCTCGGTACAGGACAGGGGGTGGGTGAATGGCTACACCTTC CASSVQDRGWVNGYTF
15 TRBJ1-2 TRBD1 TRBV19 - TGTGCCAGTAAGGGGGGGGACAGGAATTCAAATGGCTACACCTTC CASKGGDRNSNGYTF